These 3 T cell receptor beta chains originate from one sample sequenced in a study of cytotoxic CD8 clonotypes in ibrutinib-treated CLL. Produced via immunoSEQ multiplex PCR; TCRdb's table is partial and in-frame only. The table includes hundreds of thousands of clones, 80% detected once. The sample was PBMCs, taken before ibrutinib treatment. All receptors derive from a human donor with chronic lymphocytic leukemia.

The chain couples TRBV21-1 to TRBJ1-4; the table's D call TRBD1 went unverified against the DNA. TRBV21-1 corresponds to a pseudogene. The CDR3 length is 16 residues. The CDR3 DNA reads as TGTGCCAGCAGCTTCCCCTACAGGGGATCTAATGAAAAACTGTTTTTT. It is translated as CASSFPYRGSNEKLFF.

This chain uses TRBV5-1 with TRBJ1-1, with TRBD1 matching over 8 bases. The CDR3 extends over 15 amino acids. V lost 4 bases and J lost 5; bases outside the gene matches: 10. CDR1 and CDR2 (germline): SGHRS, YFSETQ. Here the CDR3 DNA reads TGCGCCAGCAGCACCGAGACAGGGGCCGGGACTGAAGCTTTCTTT. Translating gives CASSTETGAGTEAFF.

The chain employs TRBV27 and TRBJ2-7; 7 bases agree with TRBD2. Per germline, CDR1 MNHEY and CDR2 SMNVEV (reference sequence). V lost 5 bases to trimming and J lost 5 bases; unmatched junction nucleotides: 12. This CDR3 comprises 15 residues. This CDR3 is CASSPPGGGVHEQYF. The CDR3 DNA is TGTGCCAGCAGTCCCCCCGGGGGAGGGGTCCACGAGCAGTACTTC.